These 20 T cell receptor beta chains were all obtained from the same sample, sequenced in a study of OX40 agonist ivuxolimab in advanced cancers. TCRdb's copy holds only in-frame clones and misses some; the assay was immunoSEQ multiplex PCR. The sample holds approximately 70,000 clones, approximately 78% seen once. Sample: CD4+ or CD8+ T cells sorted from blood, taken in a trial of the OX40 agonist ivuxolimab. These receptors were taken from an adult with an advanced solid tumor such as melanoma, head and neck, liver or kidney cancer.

CDR3 nucleotide sequence: TGTGCCAGCAGTCTCGGAGGGGGGAGGCGAGGCTACACCTTC. Translation gives CASSLGGGRRGYTF. The chain combines TRBV28 with TRBJ1-2, with D perhaps TRBD1 (6 bases). Trimming removed 5 bases at V and 8 bases at J, with 18 bases between. Germline V gene sequence: CDR1 MDHEN, CDR2 SYDVKM. The CDR3 runs to 14 residues.

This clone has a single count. The CDR3 nucleotides are TGTGCCAGCAACCGGAACTCCTTTGTCGAGCAGTACTTC. Translating gives CASNRNSFVEQYF. The chain recombines TRBV28 with TRBJ2-7; D is uncertain. Looked up from germline, CDR1 is MDHEN and CDR2 is SYDVKM. Deletions cut 7 bases from V and 6 bases from J, with 16 bases between. This CDR3 contains 13 residues.

The CDR3: CASTASGAYNEQFF. CDR3 coding DNA: TGTGCCAGCACGGCTAGCGGGGCTTACAATGAGCAGTTCTTC. The J gene is TRBJ2-1, the V gene TRBV6-6; 9 nucleotides align to TRBD2. Germline V gene sequence: CDR1 MNHNY, CDR2 SVGAGI (reference sequence). CDR3 size: 14 residues. V shed 7 bases, J shed 4 bases, and the junction held 5 bases outside the gene matches.

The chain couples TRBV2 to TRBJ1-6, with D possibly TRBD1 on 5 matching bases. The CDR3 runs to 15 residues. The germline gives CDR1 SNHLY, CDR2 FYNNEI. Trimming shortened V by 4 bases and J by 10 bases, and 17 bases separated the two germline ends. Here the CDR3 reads CASSAPPGGVSPLHF. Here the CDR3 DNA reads TGTGCCAGCAGTGCGCCGCCAGGAGGGGTGTCACCCCTCCACTTT.

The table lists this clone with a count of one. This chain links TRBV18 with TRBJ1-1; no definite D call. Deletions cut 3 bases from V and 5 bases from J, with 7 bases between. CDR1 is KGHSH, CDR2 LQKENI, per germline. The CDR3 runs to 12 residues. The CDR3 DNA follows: TGTGCCAGCTCACCCCAAGAGACTGAAGCTTTCTTT. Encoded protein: CASSPQETEAFF.

For the CDR3, the DNA is TGTGCCAGCTCGCGGGGGACATATCAGCCCCAGCATTTT. Its translation: CASSRGTYQPQHF. V gene TRBV28 combines with J gene TRBJ1-5; D might be TRBD1 (6 bases). From germline, CDR1 is MDHEN and CDR2 SYDVKM. The CDR3 has 13 residues. Between the trimmed V and J ends, which lost 8 bases and 5 bases, there was a span of 13 bases.

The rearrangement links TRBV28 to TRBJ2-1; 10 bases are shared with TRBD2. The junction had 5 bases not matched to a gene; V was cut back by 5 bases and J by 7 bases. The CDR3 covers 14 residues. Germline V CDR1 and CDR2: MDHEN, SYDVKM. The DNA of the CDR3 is TGTGCCAGCAGTAGACTAGCGGGCAGGAATGAGCAGTTCTTC. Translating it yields CASSRLAGRNEQFF.

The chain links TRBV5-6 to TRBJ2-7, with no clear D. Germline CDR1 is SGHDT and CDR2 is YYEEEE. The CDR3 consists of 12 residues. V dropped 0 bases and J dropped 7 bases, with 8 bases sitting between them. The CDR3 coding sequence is TGTGCCAGCAGCTTGGAGAGGAAAGAGCAGTACTTC. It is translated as CASSLERKEQYF. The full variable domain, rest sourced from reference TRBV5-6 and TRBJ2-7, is DAGVTQSPTHLIKTRGQQVTLRCSPKSGHDTVSWYQQALGQGPQFIFQYYEEEERQRGNFPDRFSGHQFPNYSSELNVNALLLGDSALYLCASSLERKEQYFGPGTRLTVT.

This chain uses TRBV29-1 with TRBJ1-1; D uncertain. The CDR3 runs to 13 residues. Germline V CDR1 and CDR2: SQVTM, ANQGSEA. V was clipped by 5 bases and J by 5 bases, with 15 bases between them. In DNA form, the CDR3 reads TGCAGCGTTTCGGCCCTCACGGGAACTGAAGCTTTCTTT. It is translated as CSVSALTGTEAFF.

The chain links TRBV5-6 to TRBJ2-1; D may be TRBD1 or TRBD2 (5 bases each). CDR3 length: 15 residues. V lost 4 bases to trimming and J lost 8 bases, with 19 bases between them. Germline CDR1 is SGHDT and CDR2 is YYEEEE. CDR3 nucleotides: TGTGCCAGCAGCCCCGGGGCAGCCGGGCGAGATGAGCAGTTCTTC. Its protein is CASSPGAAGRDEQFF.

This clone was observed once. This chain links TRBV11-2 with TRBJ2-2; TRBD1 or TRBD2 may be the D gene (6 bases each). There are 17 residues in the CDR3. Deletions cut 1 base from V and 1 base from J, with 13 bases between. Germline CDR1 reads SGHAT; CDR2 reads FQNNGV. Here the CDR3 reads CASSLAAGTLNTGELFF. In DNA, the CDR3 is TGTGCCAGCAGCTTAGCCGCGGGGACACTGAACACCGGGGAGCTGTTTTTT.

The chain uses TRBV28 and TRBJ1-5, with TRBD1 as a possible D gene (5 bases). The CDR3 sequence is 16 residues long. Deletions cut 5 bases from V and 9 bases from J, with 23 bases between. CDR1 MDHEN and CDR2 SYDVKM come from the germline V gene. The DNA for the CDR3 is TGTGCCAGCAGTCCCCCGTCCGGGGCCCGGAGGGGGCCCCAGCATTTT. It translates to CASSPPSGARRGPQHF.

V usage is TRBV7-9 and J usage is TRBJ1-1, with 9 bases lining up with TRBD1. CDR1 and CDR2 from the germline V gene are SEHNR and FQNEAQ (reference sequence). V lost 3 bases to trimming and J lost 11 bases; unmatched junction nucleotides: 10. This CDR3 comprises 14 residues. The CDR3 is CASSFAGTGMDAFF. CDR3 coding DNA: TGTGCCAGCAGCTTCGCCGGGACAGGGATGGACGCTTTCTTT.

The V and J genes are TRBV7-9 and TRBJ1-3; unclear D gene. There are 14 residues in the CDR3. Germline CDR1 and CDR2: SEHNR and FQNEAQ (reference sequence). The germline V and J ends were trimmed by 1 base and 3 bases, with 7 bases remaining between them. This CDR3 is CASSLGHIGNTIYF. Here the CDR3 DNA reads TGTGCCAGCAGCTTAGGGCACATTGGAAACACCATATATTTT.

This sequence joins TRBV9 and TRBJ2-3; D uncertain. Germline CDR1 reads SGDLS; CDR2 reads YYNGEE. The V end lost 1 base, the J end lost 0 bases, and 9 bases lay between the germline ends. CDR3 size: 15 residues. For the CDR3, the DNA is TGTGCCAGCAGCGTATCATCTACTAGCACAGATACGCAGTATTTT. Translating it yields CASSVSSTSTDTQYF.

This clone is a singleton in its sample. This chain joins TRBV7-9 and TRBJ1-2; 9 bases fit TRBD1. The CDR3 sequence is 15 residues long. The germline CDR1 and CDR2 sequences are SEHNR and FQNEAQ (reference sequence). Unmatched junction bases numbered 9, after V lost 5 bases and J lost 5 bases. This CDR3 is CASSASGQGFYGYTF. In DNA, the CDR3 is TGTGCCAGCAGCGCGTCGGGACAGGGTTTTTATGGCTACACCTTC.

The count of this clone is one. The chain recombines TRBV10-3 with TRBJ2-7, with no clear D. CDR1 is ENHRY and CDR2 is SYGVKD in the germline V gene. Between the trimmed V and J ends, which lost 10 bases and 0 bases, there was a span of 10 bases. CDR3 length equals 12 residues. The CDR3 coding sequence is TGTGCCACCGCTAGGTTCTCCTACGAGCAGTACTTC. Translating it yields CATARFSYEQYF.

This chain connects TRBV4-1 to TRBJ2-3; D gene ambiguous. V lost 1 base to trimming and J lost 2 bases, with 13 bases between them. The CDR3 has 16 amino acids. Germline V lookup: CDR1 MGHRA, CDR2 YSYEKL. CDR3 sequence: CASSQVSYDPTDTQYF. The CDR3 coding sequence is TGCGCCAGCAGCCAAGTGTCTTACGATCCCACAGATACGCAGTATTTT.

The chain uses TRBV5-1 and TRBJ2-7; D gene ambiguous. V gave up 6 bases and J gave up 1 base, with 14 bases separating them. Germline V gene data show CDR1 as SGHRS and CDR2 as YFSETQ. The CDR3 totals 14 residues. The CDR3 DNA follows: TGCGCCAGCACGCCCCTGACTGGTTCCTACGAGCAGTACTTC. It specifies CASTPLTGSYEQYF.

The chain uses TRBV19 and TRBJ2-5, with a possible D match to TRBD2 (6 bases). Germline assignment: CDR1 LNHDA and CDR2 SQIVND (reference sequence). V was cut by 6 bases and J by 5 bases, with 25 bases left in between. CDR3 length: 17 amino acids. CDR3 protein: CASSDGGYGGYSETQYF. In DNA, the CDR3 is TGTGCCAGTAGCGACGGAGGGTATGGGGGGTATAGTGAGACCCAGTACTTC.